One sample yielded the 19 T cell receptor beta chains listed below, sequenced in a study of blood T cell repertoires in COVID-19. The assay was immunoSEQ multiplex PCR, and TCRdb's table has in-frame clones only and misses some. Of 200,000 or so clones in the sample, 70% to 85% were seen once. Sequencing was done on a sample of peripheral blood. The receptors stem from a young woman with acute or convalescent COVID-19.

The CDR3 DNA reads TGTGCCAGCAGCTTAGCAGGGGTAGCTGAAGCTTTCTTT. Translated: CASSLAGVAEAFF. This sequence joins TRBV11-2 and TRBJ1-1; D may be TRBD1 (6 bases). With 1 base removed from V and 6 bases from J, the gap between germline ends came to 9 bases. CDR3 size: 13 residues. Germline V CDR1 and CDR2: SGHAT, FQNNGV.

The chain joins TRBV5-1 to TRBJ2-7, with D perhaps matching TRBD2 (5 bases). V was cut by 1 base and J by 3 bases, with 14 bases left in between. There are 15 residues in the CDR3. Germline CDR1 reads SGHRS; CDR2 reads YFSETQ. The CDR3 nucleotides read TGCGCCAGCAGCTTGTCCGGGCCGGACTTCTACGAGCAGTACTTC. This translates into CASSLSGPDFYEQYF.

This clone was counted between two and nine times. This chain's CDR3 is CASSNSGGAGELFF. For the CDR3, the DNA is TGTGCCAGCAGCAATAGCGGGGGGGCCGGGGAGCTGTTTTTT. V usage is TRBV5-4 and J usage is TRBJ2-2, with 11 nucleotides matching TRBD2. This CDR3 has 14 residues. Germline V gives CDR1 SGHNT, CDR2 YYREEE (reference sequence). V shed 4 bases and J 6 bases; nucleotides not matched to a gene: 2. The variable domain in full, with the rest retrieved from reference TRBV5-4 and TRBJ2-2, is ETGVTQSPTHLIKTRGQQVTLRCSSQSGHNTVSWYQQALGQGPQFIFQYYREEENGRGNFPPRFSGLQFPNYSSELNVNALELDDSALYLCASSNSGGAGELFFGEGSRLTVL.

This chain connects TRBV25-1 to TRBJ1-6; D is perhaps TRBD1 (5 bases). Germline V lookup: CDR1 MGHDK, CDR2 SYGVNS. Trimming removed 5 bases from V and 9 bases from J, with 11 bases in between. This CDR3 comprises 13 residues. The DNA of the CDR3 is TGTGCCAGCAGTAGGGGTTTAGGTTCACCCCTCCACTTT. It encodes CASSRGLGSPLHF.

This clone was seen only a few times. J is TRBJ2-2 and V is TRBV28; tentatively, D is TRBD1 (6 bases). CDR3 length: 14 amino acids. Trimming shortened V by 3 bases and J by 7 bases, and 12 bases separated the two germline ends. Germline lookup yields CDR1 MDHEN and CDR2 SYDVKM. The CDR3 loop is CASSFPGQNGELFF. Written as DNA, the CDR3 is TGTGCCAGCAGTTTCCCGGGACAAAACGGGGAGCTGTTTTTT.

The chain links TRBV5-1 to TRBJ2-2, with no clear D. The V gene's germline CDR1 is SGHRS and CDR2 YFSETQ. The CDR3 contains 15 residues. V was trimmed by 1 base and J by 2 bases, leaving 9 bases between them. In DNA form, the CDR3 reads TGCGCCAGCAGCTTGAGCTCGCCTAACACCGGGGAGCTGTTTTTT. Translation: CASSLSSPNTGELFF.

This clone was recorded only once. V and J are TRBV7-2 and TRBJ2-7; 7 bases are a match to TRBD1. This CDR3 is 14 amino acids long. Germline CDR1 reads SGHTA; CDR2 reads FQGNSA. Trimming removed 3 bases from V and 6 bases from J; junction bases left unmatched: 8. As DNA, the CDR3 is TGTGCCAGCAGCTTGAGACAGGGATTCGGCGAGCAGTACTTC. Translating gives CASSLRQGFGEQYF.

The chain uses TRBV29-1 and TRBJ2-7; 7 bases are a match to TRBD1. V shed 5 bases and J 6 bases; nucleotides not matched to a gene: 10. Looked up from germline, CDR1 is SQVTM and CDR2 is ANQGSEA. The CDR3 has 13 amino acids. This CDR3 reads CSVRGQAESEQYF. Written as DNA, the CDR3 is TGCAGCGTTCGCGGACAGGCCGAATCCGAGCAGTACTTC.

The rearrangement joins TRBV15 to TRBJ2-3; D is possibly TRBD2 (5 bases). This CDR3 comprises 14 residues. V lost 4 bases, J lost 4 bases, and 12 bases lay in between. Germline V gives CDR1 LNHNV, CDR2 YYDKDF (reference sequence). Written as DNA, the CDR3 is TGTGCCACCAGCACACCCCAGGAGGCAGATACGCAGTATTTT. It yields the protein CATSTPQEADTQYF.

This clone has more than one count but fewer than ten. The V gene is TRBV29-1, the J gene TRBJ1-2; D remains unclear. The CDR3 loop spans 11 amino acids. The V gene lost 0 bases and the J gene lost 7 bases, with 6 bases spanning the gap. Germline V gives CDR1 SQVTM, CDR2 ANQGSEA. The CDR3 here is CSVEDPGGYTF. CDR3 DNA: TGCAGCGTTGAAGACCCGGGTGGCTACACCTTC.

This sequence joins TRBV28 and TRBJ2-2; D might be TRBD1 (6 bases). Per germline, CDR1 MDHEN and CDR2 SYDVKM. This CDR3 is 15 amino acids long. V was shortened by 6 bases and J by 1 base, with 12 bases between the two germline ends. CDR3 loop: CASRTDSMNTGELFF. The CDR3 DNA is TGTGCCAGCAGAACGGACAGTATGAACACCGGGGAGCTGTTTTTT.

The V call is TRBV5-1, the J call TRBJ2-5; D is perhaps TRBD2 (6 bases). The CDR3 has 16 residues. CDR1 and CDR2 from the germline V gene are SGHRS and YFSETQ. Trimming took 4 bases from V and 1 from J, leaving 17 bases between them. The CDR3 is CASSAGPTSGQETQYF. CDR3 DNA: TGCGCCAGCAGCGCGGGGCCTACAAGTGGCCAAGAGACCCAGTACTTC.

This chain uses TRBV5-1 with TRBJ2-1; the D gene is possibly TRBD2 (6 bases). The ends were cut back, 2 bases at V and 1 base at J, with 10 bases in the middle. Germline lookup yields CDR1 SGHRS and CDR2 YFSETQ. The CDR3 consists of 15 residues. CDR3 DNA sequence: TGCGCCAGCAGCTTCGGAGGGGTGTCCTACAATGAGCAGTTCTTC. Protein sequence: CASSFGGVSYNEQFF.

The chain employs TRBV5-1 and TRBJ1-2; TRBD1 agrees at 8 bases. Looked up from germline, CDR1 is SGHRS and CDR2 is YFSETQ. Trimming removed 4 bases from V and 7 bases from J; junction bases left unmatched: 9. This CDR3 has 14 amino acids. The CDR3 reads CASSQAGGAGGYTF. CDR3 bases: TGCGCCAGCAGCCAGGCAGGGGGCGCGGGTGGCTACACCTTC. Variable domain in full (rest from reference TRBV5-1 and TRBJ1-2): KAGVTQTPRYLIKTRGQQVTLSCSPISGHRSVSWYQQTPGQGLQFLFEYFSETQRNKGNFPGRFSGRQFSNSRSEMNVSTLELGDSALYLCASSQAGGAGGYTFGSGTRLTVV.

The chain recombines TRBV15 with TRBJ1-2; TRBD1 might be the D (6 bases). Trimming left V 6 bases short and J 5 bases short, with 25 bases between. The germline V gene encodes CDR1 LNHNV and CDR2 YYDKDF (reference sequence). This CDR3 is 17 amino acids long. DNA of the CDR3: TGTGCCACCAGTAAGAAAACACCCGGCCCAGGGGCTTATGGCTACACCTTC. Protein sequence: CATSKKTPGPGAYGYTF.

In this sample, this clone turned up a few times. The chain uses TRBV6-1 and TRBJ2-1; 7 positions agree with TRBD2. Losses at the gene ends were 2 bases for V and 4 bases for J; bases not matched to a gene: 5. Germline V gene lookup returns CDR1 MNHNS and CDR2 SASEGT. This CDR3 region has 15 residues. The CDR3 reads CASSELWGGYNEQFF. The CDR3 coding sequence is TGTGCCAGCAGTGAACTCTGGGGGGGTTACAATGAGCAGTTCTTC.

J is TRBJ2-6 and V is TRBV6-2 or TRBV6-3; a possible D gene is TRBD2 (6 bases). V was pared by 3 bases and J by 8 bases, with 14 bases between. This CDR3 comprises 15 residues. Germline values: CDR1 MNHEY, CDR2 SVGEGT. The CDR3 loop reads CASSYRGTRPNVLTF. CDR3 nucleotide sequence: TGTGCCAGCAGTTATCGCGGGACCCGTCCCAACGTCCTGACTTTC.

This clone was observed a few times. The chain uses TRBV20-1 and TRBJ1-4; D remains unclear. The CDR3 length is 11 residues. Germline loops: CDR1 DFQATT, CDR2 SNEGSKA (reference sequence). V gave up 3 bases and J gave up 5 bases, with 4 bases separating them. The DNA of the CDR3 is TGCAGTGCTAGTCGGAATGAAAAACTGTTTTTT. Protein: CSASRNEKLFF.

The rearrangement joins TRBV28 to TRBJ2-3, with TRBD1 matching 9 bases. CDR1 and CDR2 from the germline V gene are MDHEN and SYDVKM. The length of the CDR3 is 16 residues. The junction had 13 bases not matched to a gene; V was cut back by 6 bases and J by 6 bases. In DNA, the CDR3 is TGTGCCAGCAGCATTAATACAGGGGGCGAGCATGATACGCAGTATTTT. It specifies CASSINTGGEHDTQYF.